Sequencing of this T cell receptor beta chain was carried out in a study of T cells in Graves' hyperthyroidism and ophthalmopathy. The CDR3 covers 13 residues. Germline V CDR1 and CDR2: DFQATT, SNEGSKA (reference sequence). V lost 2 bases, J lost 8 bases, and 15 bases lay in between. The cohort's ophthalmopathy patients, a group with duration under 3 months, had a Clinical Activity Score of at least 3 and a NOSPECS grade of at least 4. Orbital computed tomography, thyroid ultrasound, serum thyroxine and TRAb, and clinical symptoms together informed the diagnoses. RNA transcripts were the template for amplifying TCR beta CDR3 regions. HTBI primers were employed in a first-round RT-PCR of the TCR CDR3. TCRdb reprocessed the multiplex PCR reads via MiXCR and lists one record per CDR3 protein. Here the sample spans 500,000 to 550,000 distinct CDR3 sequences, 20% being singletons.

Sequencing input: blood. The receptor was derived from a man between 35 and 55 years old with Graves' ophthalmopathy. This chain links TRBV20-1 with TRBJ1-2; D gene ambiguous. The CDR3: CSARKDSPRGYTF. In nucleotides, the CDR3 is TGCAGTGCTAGAAAGGATTCGCCTAGGGGCTACACCTTC.